Sequencing of this T cell receptor (beta chain) was carried out in a study of blood T cell repertoires in COVID-19 (dated by TCRdb to about 2020). About the full investigation: Collaborator samples came from the United States, Italy and Spain and covered acute and convalescent phases of COVID-19. The prospective study material was composed of cDNA or gDNA derived from T cells, B-cell-depleted T cells, or PBMCs. Deeply sampled blood TCRbeta repertoires from subjects exposed to, actively infected with, or recovered from COVID-19 were included in the dataset. A freely available public database, intended as a resource for researchers studying the immune response to SARS-CoV-2, is where the repertoires were released. Samples came from the ongoing ImmuneRACE study (first 160 participants) plus 1,254 subjects from 6 global collaborators. Sample metadata almost always included a de-identified subject ID, COVID-19 status, age in years and sex. HLA class I and class II types, where available, came from metadata supplied by the sample provider rather than from assay-based typing.

In the prospective study, participants were 18 to 89 years old, resided in about two dozen geographic areas of the United States, and were enrolled through a virtual design. To assign participants to cohorts, the prospective study relied on clinical history that participants themselves reported in a screening survey and a study questionnaire. For ImmuneRACE Cohort 3, a participant was defined as recovered based on two consecutive negative NP/OP PCR tests, clearance by a healthcare professional, or resolution of symptoms. In the prospective study, whole blood, serum and a nasopharyngeal or oropharyngeal swab were collected from each participant by mobile phlebotomists. Over a roughly two-month period, participants in the prospective study had the option of providing additional blood draws and questionnaires. Before DNA extraction, prospective study blood samples were shipped either frozen or at room temperature.

Paper-wide results and their limitations: The quantity of clinical and demographic metadata differed by source and by participant and was supplied without curation.

From its cysteine to its phenylalanine, the CDR3 spans 15 amino acids. The CDR3 DNA has 45 bases and is translated from base 1. V ends up 0 bases short and J 2 bases short, with an unmatched junction base count of 3. Looking up the germline V gene yields CDR1 SGDLS and CDR2 YYNGEE. TCRbeta CDR3 regions were amplified from genomic DNA using the immunoSEQ Assay, a bias-controlled multiplex PCR. The published analysis was carried out like this. Within the assay, amplification of reference gene primers was used to estimate how many nucleated cells each sample contained. Sequence reads were collapsed and filtered to measure the absolute abundance of every unique TCRbeta CDR3 rearrangement. For each sample, productive Simpson clonality was calculated as the square root of Simpson's diversity index across productive rearrangements. In TCRdb, the immuneACCESS table is reduced to in-frame sequences with V and J assigned. These tables do not hold every clone; where another copy was compared, an unresolved V gene accounts for under half, and the others remain unexplained. V, J and clone size were drawn from that table, and D and trimming were deduced from the DNA. Counted in this sample were about 190,000 clones; about four fifths of them appeared once. Together, the top ten hold roughly 3.2% of the sample.

As concerns this clone: No antigen is known for it. There are no base qualities to consult, and no much larger clone falls within one base.

The rearranged chain carries TRBV9 and TRBJ2-3; 7 of the junction bases match TRBD2. The receptor was derived from a woman in her twenties or thirties who had recovered from COVID-19. The material sequenced was PBMCs or T cells enriched from blood (not recorded which). The DNA is as follows: TGTGCCAGCAGCGTAGGGGGGGGAACCACAGATACGCAGTATTTT. It encodes CASSVGGGTTDTQYF.